Below are 14 T cell receptor beta chains sequenced from a single sample in a study of control samples from healthy donors and cancer patients. Sequencing used immunoSEQ multiplex PCR; TCRdb keeps in-frame clones, though not all of them. The data show approximately 140,000 clones, over 85% seen once. The sample taken for sequencing was blood. The receptor set was obtained from a young man in good health.

The chain is built from TRBV28 and TRBJ2-5, with D perhaps TRBD1 (7 bases). Between the trimmed V and J ends, which lost 2 bases and 5 bases, there was a span of 12 bases. Germline V gene data show CDR1 as MDHEN and CDR2 as SYDVKM. The CDR3 is 14 amino acids. CDR3 DNA sequence: TGTGCCAGCAGTTTAGGACAGGCGGGGGAGACCCAGTACTTC. It translates to CASSLGQAGETQYF.

This clone showed up just once. V is TRBV5-1 and J is TRBJ1-1; D is ambiguous. The germline CDR1 and CDR2 sequences are SGHRS and YFSETQ. This CDR3 region has 14 residues. Trimming left V 0 bases short and J 1 base short, with 7 bases between. This CDR3 is CASSLGSGNTEAFF. The CDR3 coding sequence is TGCGCCAGCAGCTTGGGGTCAGGGAACACTGAAGCTTTCTTT. The full variable domain, its missing parts supplied by reference TRBV5-1 and TRBJ1-1, is KAGVTQTPRYLIKTRGQQVTLSCSPISGHRSVSWYQQTPGQGLQFLFEYFSETQRNKGNFPGRFSGRQFSNSRSEMNVSTLELGDSALYLCASSLGSGNTEAFFGQGTRLTVV.

The sample holds one count of this clone. The chain uses TRBV30 and TRBJ1-6, with TRBD1 matching over 11 bases. The ends lost 5 bases at V and 9 bases at J; junction bases unmatched: 6. Germline CDR1 is GTSNPN and CDR2 is SVGIG (reference sequence). The CDR3 consists of 14 residues. The CDR3 DNA follows: TGTGCCTGGGGACAGGGGGCAGGTGGTTCACCCCTCCACTTT. Its protein product is CAWGQGAGGSPLHF.

The J gene is TRBJ2-7, the V gene TRBV20-1; D possibly corresponds to TRBD1 (6 bases). The CDR3 has 13 residues. Trimming removed 3 bases at V and 6 bases at J, with 15 bases between. Germline assignment: CDR1 DFQATT and CDR2 SNEGSKA (reference sequence). CDR3 amino acids: CSASPPGQSEQYF. In DNA form, the CDR3 reads TGCAGTGCTAGTCCACCGGGACAATCCGAGCAGTACTTC.

The V call is TRBV30, the J call TRBJ2-5; a weak D match, TRBD2 (5 bases). The ends were cut back, 2 bases at V and 5 bases at J, with 15 bases in the middle. Germline loops: CDR1 GTSNPN, CDR2 SVGIG (reference sequence). The CDR3 totals 14 residues. Here the CDR3 reads CAWSHIGVRETQYF. The CDR3 DNA is TGTGCCTGGAGTCACATCGGGGTAAGGGAGACCCAGTACTTC.

This chain's CDR3 is CAWSSTSNLQYF. DNA for the CDR3: TGTGCCTGGAGTTCGACTAGTAACCTTCAGTACTTC. The chain combines TRBV30 with TRBJ2-4; perhaps TRBD2 as D (6 bases). V was cut by 2 bases and J by 11 bases, with 13 bases left in between. CDR1 GTSNPN and CDR2 SVGIG come from the germline V gene (reference sequence). CDR3 length: 12 residues.

The chain's CDR3 is CASSYAVGGTGELFF. CDR3 bases: TGTGCCAGCAGCTACGCAGTCGGGGGGACCGGGGAGCTGTTTTTT. J is TRBJ2-2 and V is TRBV7-9; 7 nucleotides line up with TRBD2. Germline CDR1 and CDR2: SEHNR and FQNEAQ (reference sequence). The CDR3 extends over 15 amino acids. The V and J ends lost 4 bases and 5 bases, in that order; junction bases with no gene match: 7.

V and J are TRBV6-2 or TRBV6-3 and TRBJ2-1; D gene uncertain. Trimming took off 6 bases at V and 2 bases at J, with 8 bases between the two ends. Germline V lookup: CDR1 MNHEY, CDR2 SVGEGT. There are 13 residues in the CDR3. The CDR3 DNA sequence: TGTGCCAGCAGCCCCGGGCCCTACAATGAGCAGTTCTTC. Amino acids: CASSPGPYNEQFF.

The chain is built from TRBV28 and TRBJ2-1; D is unresolved. Trimming left V 2 bases short and J 5 bases short, with 7 bases between. The CDR3 is 13 residues long. Germline CDR1 and CDR2: MDHEN and SYDVKM. CDR3 amino acids: CASSLAPDNEQFF. CDR3 bases: TGTGCCAGCAGTTTAGCCCCAGACAATGAGCAGTTCTTC. The whole variable domain, remainder taken from reference TRBV28 and TRBJ2-1, is DVKVTQSSRYLVKRTGEKVFLECVQDMDHENMFWYRQDPGLGLRLIYFSYDVKMKEKGDIPEGYSVSREKKERFSLILESASTNQTSMYLCASSLAPDNEQFFGPGTRLTVL.

The chain has TRBV4-1 and TRBJ2-4; D tentatively reads TRBD1 or TRBD2 (7 bases each). The CDR3 runs to 18 residues. Germline CDR1 reads MGHRA; CDR2 reads YSYEKL. Trimming removed 4 bases at V and 0 bases at J, with 19 bases between. The CDR3 is CASSPFTQGGLAKNIQYF. The CDR3 DNA sequence: TGCGCCAGCAGCCCATTCACTCAGGGGGGGCTAGCCAAAAACATTCAGTACTTC.

The chain recombines TRBV27 with TRBJ2-1; 11 nucleotides align to TRBD2. The CDR3 is 15 residues long. J was trimmed by 5 bases and V by 3 bases; bases with no gene match: 3. Per germline, CDR1 MNHEY and CDR2 SMNVEV (reference sequence). The CDR3 reads CASSFSGRANNEQFF. CDR3 sequence (DNA): TGTGCCAGCAGTTTTAGCGGGAGGGCCAACAATGAGCAGTTCTTC.

The chain recombines TRBV12-5 with TRBJ2-5; TRBD2 aligns across 11 bases. After removal of 5 bases from V and 4 bases from J, the junction contained 21 bases not matched to a gene. The CDR3 has 20 residues. Germline lookup yields CDR1 LGHNT and CDR2 FRNRAP. In DNA, the CDR3 is TGTGCTAGTGGTGCAACCGGGACTAGCGGACGATACCTCGGAGGAGAGACCCAGTACTTC. It encodes CASGATGTSGRYLGGETQYF.

The CDR3 is CASSLAQPSSYNSPLHF. The CDR3 DNA is TGTGCCAGCAGCTTGGCACAGCCAAGCTCCTATAATTCACCCCTCCACTTT. The chain carries TRBV5-8 and TRBJ1-6; D is ambiguous. This CDR3 is built from 17 residues. Trimming stripped 0 bases from V and 0 bases from J, with 10 bases between. The germline V gene has CDR1 SGHTS and CDR2 YDEGEE.

This rearrangement joins TRBV6-5 to TRBJ1-1; D not resolved. This CDR3 has 13 residues. Trimming stripped 7 bases from V and 0 bases from J, with 9 bases between. Germline CDR1 reads MNHEY; CDR2 reads SVGAGI. The CDR3 loop reads CASKEHLNTEAFF. The CDR3, as DNA: TGTGCCAGCAAAGAACACCTGAACACTGAAGCTTTCTTT.